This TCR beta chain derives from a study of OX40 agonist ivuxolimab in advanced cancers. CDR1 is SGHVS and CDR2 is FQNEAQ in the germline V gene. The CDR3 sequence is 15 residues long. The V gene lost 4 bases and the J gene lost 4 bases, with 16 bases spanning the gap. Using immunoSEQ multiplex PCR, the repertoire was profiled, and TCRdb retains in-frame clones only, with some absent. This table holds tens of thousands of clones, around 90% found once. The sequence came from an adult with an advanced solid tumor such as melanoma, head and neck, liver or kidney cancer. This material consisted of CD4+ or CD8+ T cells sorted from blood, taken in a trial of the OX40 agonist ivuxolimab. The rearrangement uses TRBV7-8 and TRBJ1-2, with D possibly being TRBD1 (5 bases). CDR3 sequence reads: CASSSAIDRGYGYTF. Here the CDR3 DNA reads TGTGCCAGCAGCTCGGCAATTGACAGAGGCTATGGCTACACCTTC.